Below are 6 T cell receptor beta chains sequenced from a single sample in a study of T-cell memory formation after mild COVID-19. TCRdb independently ran MiXCR on the 5' RACE reads; one entry per CDR3 protein. This table holds 350,000 to 450,000 distinct CDR3 sequences, about an eighth found once. Sequencing was done on a sample of PBMCs or a T cell subset sorted from them (not recorded which). These receptors were obtained from a young man who had mild COVID-19 (a few samples of this study predate the infection). Cell type and time point are not known.

This clonotype came up many times. The V and J genes are TRBV11-2 and TRBJ2-5, with unresolved D. Germline CDR1 is SGHAT and CDR2 is FQNNGV. The V end was cut by 8 bases, the J end by 2 bases, with 15 bases between. There are 14 residues in the CDR3. This CDR3 reads CASLHSRGQETQYF. CDR3 in DNA: TGTGCCAGCCTTCATTCGCGAGGTCAAGAGACCCAGTACTTC.

The genes are TRBV5-4 and TRBJ2-3, with TRBD2 matching over 7 bases. V lost 9 bases to trimming and J lost 1 base; unmatched junction nucleotides: 8. The CDR3 is 14 residues long. In germline, CDR1 is SGHNT, CDR2 YYREEE (reference sequence). CDR3 residues: CATSGGRGTDTQYF. As DNA, the CDR3 is TGTGCCACCTCGGGGGGTCGGGGCACAGATACGCAGTATTTT.

The CDR3 bases are TGCGCCAGCAGCCAACAGGTTGGGGCTGGAAACACCATATATTTT. This sequence encodes CASSQQVGAGNTIYF. The chain is built from TRBV4-1 and TRBJ1-3, with D uncertain. The V gene lost 2 bases and the J gene lost 2 bases, with 10 bases spanning the gap. The CDR3 length is 15 residues. Germline CDR1 is MGHRA and CDR2 is YSYEKL.

J is TRBJ1-2 and V is TRBV5-1; D ambiguous. This CDR3 comprises 12 residues. Deletions cut 0 bases from V and 7 bases from J, with 7 bases between. In germline, CDR1 is SGHRS, CDR2 YFSETQ. The chain's CDR3 is CASSLDLFGYTF. The CDR3 region has the DNA TGCGCCAGCAGCTTGGATCTATTTGGCTACACCTTC.

This clonotype was seen only a few times. V and J are TRBV5-6 and TRBJ2-3; D perhaps matches TRBD1 (6 bases). Germline CDR1 and CDR2: SGHDT and YYEEEE. Trimming cost V 5 bases and J 1 base, with 11 bases left between them. The CDR3 is made up of 14 amino acids. CDR3 protein: CASRKGVRTDTQYF. In DNA, the CDR3 is TGTGCCAGCAGAAAGGGGGTTCGCACAGATACGCAGTATTTT.

The chain couples TRBV7-9 to TRBJ2-5; TRBD1 aligns across 8 bases. With 5 bases clipped from V and 4 bases from J, the junction kept 12 bases outside the gene matches. Germline V gene lookup returns CDR1 SEHNR and CDR2 FQNEAQ (reference sequence). The CDR3 totals 16 residues. The CDR3 nucleotides are TGTGCCAGCAGCCTTAGGGTCGGCAGGGGGCGAGAGACCCAGTACTTC. The encoded protein is CASSLRVGRGRETQYF.